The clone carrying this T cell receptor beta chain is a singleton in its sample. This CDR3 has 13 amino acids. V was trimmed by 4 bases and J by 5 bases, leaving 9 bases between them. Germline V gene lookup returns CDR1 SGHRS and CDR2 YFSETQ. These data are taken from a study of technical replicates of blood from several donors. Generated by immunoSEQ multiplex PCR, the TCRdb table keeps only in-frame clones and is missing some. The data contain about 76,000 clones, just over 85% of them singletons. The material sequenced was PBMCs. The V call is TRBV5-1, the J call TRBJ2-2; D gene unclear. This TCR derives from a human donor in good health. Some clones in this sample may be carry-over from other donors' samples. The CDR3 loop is CASSRVGTGELFF. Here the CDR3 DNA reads TGCGCCAGCAGCCGGGTTGGAACCGGGGAGCTGTTTTTT.